This record covers a single T cell receptor (beta chain). Its antigen is as yet unknown. During its preparation, the TCRbeta library received unique molecular identifiers. In TCRdb, the PCR reads were re-called with MiXCR into one record per CDR3 protein. The data contain approximately 220,000 distinct CDR3 sequences, more than 15% of them singletons. This entry belongs to a study of T-cell reconstitution after alpha-beta-depleted transplantation in children. Findings and caveats of the study: Approximately two months post-transplant, alpha-beta T cells reportedly originated from several hundred expanded graft clones.

Germline V gene sequence: CDR1 SGHDT, CDR2 YYEEEE. The CDR3 covers 14 residues. With V trimmed by 5 bases and J by 3 bases, 6 bases remained unmatched. The receptor was isolated from a male patient aged 2 to 10 who had a stem cell transplant for acute lymphoblastic leukemia, so the T cells may come from the graft donor. The chain uses TRBV5-6 and TRBJ1-1; TRBD1 agrees at 8 bases. Sequenced here: PBMCs, mostly from graft donor cells, sampled 360 days after TCRalphabeta/CD19-depleted stem cell transplant. CDR3 nucleotides: TGTGCCAGCAGTTCAGGGGGCAAGTACACTGAAGCTTTCTTT. Residues: CASSSGGKYTEAFF.